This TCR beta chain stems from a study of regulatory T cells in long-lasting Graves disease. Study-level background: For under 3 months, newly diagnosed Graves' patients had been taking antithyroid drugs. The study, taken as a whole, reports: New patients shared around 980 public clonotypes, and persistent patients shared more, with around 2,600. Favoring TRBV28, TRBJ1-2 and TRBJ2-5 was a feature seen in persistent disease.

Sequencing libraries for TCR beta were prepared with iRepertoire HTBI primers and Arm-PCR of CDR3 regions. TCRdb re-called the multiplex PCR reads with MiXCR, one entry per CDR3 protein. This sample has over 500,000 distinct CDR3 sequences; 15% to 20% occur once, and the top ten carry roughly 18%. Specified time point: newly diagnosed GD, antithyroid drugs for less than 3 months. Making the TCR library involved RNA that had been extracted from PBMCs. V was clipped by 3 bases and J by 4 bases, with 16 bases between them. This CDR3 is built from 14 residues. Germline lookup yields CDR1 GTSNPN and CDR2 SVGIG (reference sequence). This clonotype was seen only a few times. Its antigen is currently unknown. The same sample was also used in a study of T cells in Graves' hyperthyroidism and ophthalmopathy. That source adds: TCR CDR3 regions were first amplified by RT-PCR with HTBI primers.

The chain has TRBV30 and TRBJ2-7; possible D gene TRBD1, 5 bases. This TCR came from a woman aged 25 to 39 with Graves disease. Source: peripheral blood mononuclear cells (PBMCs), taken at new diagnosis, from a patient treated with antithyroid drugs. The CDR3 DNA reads TGTGCCTGGAGGATGGCAGGGTTCTCTTACGAGCAGTACTTC. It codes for CAWRMAGFSYEQYF.